The 32 T cell receptor beta chains listed next were all sequenced from one sample in a study of shared clonotypes between healthy human individuals. Terminally differentiated effector memory CD45RA+ cells were excluded by CCR7 positive selection of CD45RO-negative cells. Some clones are missing from TCRdb's copy, which holds only in-frame ones; the method was immunoSEQ multiplex PCR. The profile covers roughly 1,800,000 clones, with about 94% appearing a single time and under 1.5% taken by the ten largest. Sequences were obtained from naive CD8+ T cells sorted from blood. These receptors originate from a man aged 18-30 years in good health.

This chain connects TRBV27 to TRBJ1-2, with 7 nucleotides matching TRBD1. The germline V gene encodes CDR1 MNHEY and CDR2 SMNVEV (reference sequence). CDR3 length: 15 amino acids. The J segment lost 5 bases and the V segment lost 4 bases, leaving 10 bases of the junction unmatched. The CDR3 sequence: CASSSTGAERYGYTF. The CDR3, as DNA: TGTGCCAGCAGTTCCACAGGGGCCGAACGGTATGGCTACACCTTC.

This clone appeared once. At the DNA level, this CDR3 is encoded by other sequences in the same sample as well. This chain joins TRBV9 and TRBJ2-7; 9 bases align to TRBD1. V was pared by 3 bases and J by 5 bases, with 6 bases of the junction left unmatched. Germline loops: CDR1 SGDLS, CDR2 YYNGEE. The CDR3 consists of 14 residues. CDR3 in DNA: TGTGCCAGCAGCGCACAGGGGGCGGGCGACGAGCAGTACTTC. Its protein product is CASSAQGAGDEQYF.

The chain employs TRBV7-4 and TRBJ1-6; D is unclear. Trimming left V 2 bases short and J 5 bases short, with 10 bases between. The CDR3 extends over 15 amino acids. Germline CDR1 and CDR2: SGHVT and SQSDAQ. The CDR3 sequence is CASSLRPGHNSPLHF. The CDR3 DNA is TGTGCCAGCAGCTTACGACCGGGTCATAATTCACCCCTCCACTTT.

The V gene is TRBV5-4, the J gene TRBJ2-7, with no clear D. Germline CDR1 and CDR2: SGHNT and YYREEE (reference sequence). The CDR3 is made up of 12 amino acids. V lost 0 bases to trimming and J lost 5 bases, with 6 bases between them. Here the CDR3 DNA reads TGTGCCAGCAGCTTGGGGTTGCACGAGCAGTACTTC. Amino acid sequence: CASSLGLHEQYF.

The V gene is TRBV28, the J gene TRBJ1-2; no reliable D call. This CDR3 spans 14 amino acids. From germline, CDR1 is MDHEN and CDR2 SYDVKM. V was pared by 5 bases and J by 4 bases, with 14 bases between. The CDR3 DNA reads TGTGCCAGCAGTCCCCTCGGGCCCACCTATGGCTACACCTTC. It is translated as CASSPLGPTYGYTF.

The sample holds one count of this clone. The V gene is TRBV5-6, the J gene TRBJ2-7; tentative D call: TRBD2 (6 bases). V gave up 3 bases and J gave up 0 bases, with 16 bases separating them. Germline V gives CDR1 SGHDT, CDR2 YYEEEE. The CDR3 covers 16 residues. The chain's CDR3 is CASSWGDLGYSYEQYF. CDR3 in DNA: TGTGCCAGCAGCTGGGGGGACCTAGGGTACTCCTACGAGCAGTACTTC.

CDR3 in amino acids: CASSFGSDYEQYF. As DNA, the CDR3 is TGTGCCAGCAGCTTCGGTAGCGACTACGAGCAGTACTTC. The rearrangement links TRBV5-4 to TRBJ2-7; D possibly corresponds to TRBD2 (5 bases). The germline V gene has CDR1 SGHNT and CDR2 YYREEE (reference sequence). V lost 2 bases, J lost 3 bases, and 9 bases lay in between. The CDR3 has 13 residues.

This chain connects TRBV29-1 to TRBJ1-1; no clear D gene. Germline V gene lookup returns CDR1 SQVTM and CDR2 ANQGSEA. The length of the CDR3 is 14 residues. The ends were cut back, 2 bases at V and 1 base at J, with 11 bases in the middle. Here the CDR3 reads CSVEYGWGNTEAFF. The CDR3 DNA is TGCAGCGTTGAATATGGCTGGGGGAACACTGAAGCTTTCTTT.

This chain connects TRBV9 to TRBJ2-5, with 8 positions matching TRBD2. Looked up from germline, CDR1 is SGDLS and CDR2 is YYNGEE. V dropped 0 bases and J dropped 3; count of bases not matched to a gene: 4. CDR3 length: 15 amino acids. The CDR3 bases are TGTGCCAGCAGCGTAGAGGGACTAGGAGAAGAGACCCAGTACTTC. Amino acids: CASSVEGLGEETQYF.

The chain is built from TRBV6-1 and TRBJ1-6; possible D gene TRBD1, 5 bases. The V end lost 4 bases, the J end lost 13 bases, and 11 bases lay between the germline ends. The length of the CDR3 is 12 residues. Germline V gene lookup returns CDR1 MNHNS and CDR2 SASEGT. The CDR3 DNA reads TGTGCCAGCAGTGTAGACAGCTCTCCCCTCCACTTT. Its translation: CASSVDSSPLHF.

This CDR3 is CASSSEWGPDTQYF. The CDR3 DNA reads as TGTGCCAGCAGCTCCGAGTGGGGGCCAGATACGCAGTATTTT. This sequence joins TRBV5-4 and TRBJ2-3; a weak D match, TRBD1 (6 bases). CDR3 length: 14 amino acids. Germline V gene lookup returns CDR1 SGHNT and CDR2 YYREEE (reference sequence). V gave up 3 bases and J gave up 4 bases, with 12 bases separating them.

This rearrangement joins TRBV4-3 to TRBJ2-3, with D possibly TRBD2 on 6 matching bases. CDR1 is LGHNA, CDR2 YSLEER, per germline. Trimming took off 0 bases at V and 4 bases at J, with 14 bases between the two ends. The CDR3 extends over 16 amino acids. CDR3 sequence: CASSQDWLPGADTQYF. DNA of the CDR3: TGCGCCAGCAGCCAAGATTGGCTGCCGGGGGCAGATACGCAGTATTTT.

The chain carries TRBV5-1 and TRBJ2-7, with 7 bases identical to TRBD1. The trim removed 6 bases at V and 1 base at J, leaving 7 bases unmatched. Germline V gene lookup returns CDR1 SGHRS and CDR2 YFSETQ. The length of the CDR3 is 14 residues. The CDR3 DNA is TGCGCCAGCACCGGGGCGACAGGGTCCTACGAGCAGTACTTC. Its translation is CASTGATGSYEQYF.

V is TRBV7-9 and J is TRBJ2-7; D perhaps matches TRBD2 (5 bases). The CDR3 loop spans 14 amino acids. Between the trimmed V and J ends, which lost 4 bases and 2 bases, there was a span of 12 bases. Germline V gene data show CDR1 as SEHNR and CDR2 as FQNEAQ (reference sequence). CDR3 DNA sequence: TGTGCCAGCAGCTCCCCGGGAAACGCCTACGAGCAGTACTTC. Its translation: CASSSPGNAYEQYF.

The chain links TRBV6-6 to TRBJ2-7; D not certain. This CDR3 has 13 amino acids. With 0 bases removed from V and 5 bases from J, the gap between germline ends came to 8 bases. The V gene's germline CDR1 is MNHNY and CDR2 SVGAGI (reference sequence). CDR3 loop: CASSYSFANEQYF. CDR3 nucleotides: TGTGCCAGCAGTTACTCGTTTGCCAACGAGCAGTACTTC.

This chain joins TRBV6-5 and TRBJ2-1, with 7 nucleotides matching TRBD2. The CDR3 is 14 residues long. Germline V gene sequence: CDR1 MNHEY, CDR2 SVGAGI. With V trimmed by 7 bases and J by 5 bases, 8 bases remained unmatched. The DNA of the CDR3 is TGTGCCAGCACCGTCAGCGGGGAAAACAATGAGCAGTTCTTC. It specifies CASTVSGENNEQFF.

The rearrangement links TRBV6-5 to TRBJ2-1; D gene ambiguous. Germline assignment: CDR1 MNHEY and CDR2 SVGAGI. The ends were cut back, 10 bases at V and 7 bases at J, with 14 bases in the middle. The CDR3 has 12 residues. The CDR3 loop is CATEDRWNEQFF. CDR3 in DNA: TGTGCCACCGAGGACCGGTGGAATGAGCAGTTCTTC.

V and J are TRBV4-3 and TRBJ2-7; 10 bases align to TRBD2. This CDR3 has 17 amino acids. V was pared by 2 bases and J by 4 bases, with 11 bases of the junction left unmatched. CDR1 and CDR2 (germline): LGHNA, YSLEER. CDR3 bases: TGCGCCAGCAGCCAATTTCTAGCGGGAGCCGAAGCTTACGAGCAGTACTTC. The encoded protein is CASSQFLAGAEAYEQYF.

The gene calls are TRBV29-1 and TRBJ2-1; no clear D gene. The CDR3 runs to 13 residues. From germline, CDR1 is SQVTM and CDR2 ANQGSEA. V was pared by 4 bases and J by 0 bases, with 7 bases between. CDR3 sequence: CSVAGSSYNEQFF. DNA of the CDR3: TGCAGCGTTGCGGGTAGCTCCTACAATGAGCAGTTCTTC.

V usage is TRBV27 and J usage is TRBJ2-2; D ambiguous. The CDR3 has 14 residues. Deletions cut 1 base from V and 7 bases from J, with 10 bases between. The germline V gene encodes CDR1 MNHEY and CDR2 SMNVEV (reference sequence). Here the CDR3 reads CASSLLGFSGELFF. CDR3 sequence (DNA): TGTGCCAGCAGTTTATTAGGGTTTAGCGGGGAGCTGTTTTTT.

J is TRBJ1-1 and V is TRBV4-3; D is possibly TRBD1 (5 bases). Germline assignment: CDR1 LGHNA and CDR2 YSLEER. With 6 bases removed from V and 4 bases from J, the gap between germline ends came to 15 bases. The CDR3 consists of 14 residues. This CDR3 is CASRDSPGSTEAFF. The CDR3 nucleotides read TGCGCCAGCAGAGACAGCCCCGGGAGCACTGAAGCTTTCTTT.

V usage is TRBV4-3 and J usage is TRBJ2-1; maybe TRBD2 (6 bases). This CDR3 has 16 residues. The V end lost 0 bases, the J end lost 6 bases, and 15 bases lay between the germline ends. The germline V gene has CDR1 LGHNA and CDR2 YSLEER. CDR3 sequence: CASSQDLGGEGNEQFF. The CDR3, as DNA: TGCGCCAGCAGCCAAGATCTGGGGGGAGAGGGCAATGAGCAGTTCTTC.

The gene calls are TRBV11-3 and TRBJ2-7, with TRBD1 matching over 7 bases. In germline, CDR1 is SGHNT, CDR2 YENEEA. The CDR3 is 15 residues long. Unmatched junction bases numbered 6, after V lost 1 base and J lost 3 bases. The DNA for the CDR3 is TGTGCCAGCAGCTTAGGGGACAGTCCCATCTACGAGCAGTACTTC. Protein: CASSLGDSPIYEQYF.

The V call is TRBV6-5, the J call TRBJ1-2; the match to TRBD1 covers 9 bases. Trimming at V came to 0 bases and at J to 6 bases, leaving 5 bases not matched to a gene. Germline CDR1 is MNHEY and CDR2 is SVGAGI. CDR3 length: 15 residues. The CDR3 spells CASSYSMTGGDGYTF. CDR3 bases: TGTGCCAGCAGTTACTCGATGACAGGGGGAGATGGCTACACCTTC.

The J gene is TRBJ2-6, the V gene TRBV11-2; D may match TRBD1 or TRBD2 (5 bases each). The CDR3 spans 15 residues. V was cut by 3 bases and J by 4 bases, with 10 bases left in between. The germline CDR1 and CDR2 sequences are SGHAT and FQNNGV. CDR3 loop: CASSFGGTGANVLTF. The CDR3 DNA sequence: TGTGCCAGCAGCTTCGGTGGGACGGGGGCCAACGTCCTGACTTTC.

This chain uses TRBV15 with TRBJ2-6; D possibly uses TRBD1 or TRBD2 (5 bases each). Germline CDR1 reads LNHNV; CDR2 reads YYDKDF (reference sequence). The CDR3 has 17 residues. The V end was cut by 3 bases, the J end by 2 bases, with 14 bases between. The CDR3 reads CATSSIRLGAGANVLTF. The CDR3 nucleotides read TGTGCCACCAGCAGCATACGCTTGGGGGCTGGGGCCAACGTCCTGACTTTC.

This chain links TRBV4-3 with TRBJ2-2; weak D call: TRBD2 (5 bases). Germline loops: CDR1 LGHNA, CDR2 YSLEER. This CDR3 is 14 amino acids long. V lost 0 bases to trimming and J lost 5 bases, with 7 bases between them. CDR3 sequence (DNA): TGCGCCAGCAGCCAAGAGGAGGAGACCGGGGAGCTGTTTTTT. Amino acids: CASSQEEETGELFF.

The chain links TRBV19 to TRBJ1-1; the match to TRBD1 covers 10 bases. The germline CDR1 and CDR2 sequences are LNHDA and SQIVND (reference sequence). This CDR3 is 15 amino acids long. Losses at the gene ends were 4 bases for V and 3 bases for J; bases not matched to a gene: 5. The CDR3 spells CASSTLGTGDTEAFF. In DNA form, the CDR3 reads TGTGCCAGTAGTACCCTAGGGACAGGGGACACTGAAGCTTTCTTT.

The chain combines TRBV27 with TRBJ2-1, with TRBD2 identical over 11 bases. This CDR3 comprises 16 residues. The V gene's germline CDR1 is MNHEY and CDR2 SMNVEV (reference sequence). The ends lost 5 bases at V and 2 bases at J; junction bases unmatched: 5. The CDR3 spells CASSLIAGGPYNEQFF. The CDR3 coding sequence is TGTGCCAGCAGTCTAATAGCGGGGGGGCCCTACAATGAGCAGTTCTTC.

The gene calls are TRBV13 and TRBJ2-7; 8 nucleotides agree with TRBD1. The CDR3 is 14 amino acids. With V trimmed by 5 bases and J by 3 bases, 6 bases remained unmatched. Germline V CDR1 and CDR2: PRHDT, FYEKMQ (reference sequence). CDR3 nucleotide sequence: TGTGCCAGCAGCCCCCCAGGGGGCGGCTACGAGCAGTACTTC. Translated: CASSPPGGGYEQYF.

The V gene is TRBV28, the J gene TRBJ1-1; D perhaps matches TRBD1 (5 bases). Germline V gene lookup returns CDR1 MDHEN and CDR2 SYDVKM. The CDR3 loop spans 13 amino acids. The V end was cut by 2 bases, the J end by 5 bases, with 9 bases between. CDR3: CASSLNGATEAFF. In nucleotides, the CDR3 is TGTGCCAGCAGTTTAAATGGGGCTACTGAAGCTTTCTTT.

On this clone: The same CDR3 also results from other DNA sequences found in this sample. The chain links TRBV28 to TRBJ2-2, with D possibly being TRBD1 or TRBD2 (5 bases each). Germline-derived CDR1 and CDR2 are MDHEN and SYDVKM. V lost 3 bases to trimming and J lost 5 bases, with 10 bases between them. The CDR3 extends over 14 amino acids. The CDR3 region has the DNA TGTGCCAGCAGTTTGGTTGGGGGTACCGGGGAGCTGTTTTTT. It codes for CASSLVGGTGELFF.